The sample holds a few counts of the clone carrying this T cell receptor (beta chain). Its specificity is not known. The source of the sample is a study of immune heterogeneity within non-small cell lung tumors. Study information: A handful of squamous cell carcinomas, roughly eleven non-squamous carcinomas and 1 not otherwise specified made up the tumors. Study-level results: While identical dominant CDR3 beta clonotypes recurred across tumor sites within a patient, high-frequency clones unique to individual sites also appeared. A moderate but significant correlation was found, linking local T-cell clonality with local tumor mutational burden (R roughly 0.3).

The CDR3 totals 15 residues. Germline V gives CDR1 MNHEY, CDR2 SVGEGT. J lost 4 bases, V lost 2 bases, and 4 bases had no gene match. Bulk tumor genomic DNA constituted the template, at 600 ng per sample. Several biopsies per primary tumor were taken during surgery, spaced as far apart as possible. The study cohort was described as untreated, and its members had newly diagnosed non-small cell lung cancer. They went on to have curative surgery. Curative-intent surgery was being performed on the donors, who were patients newly diagnosed with non-small cell lung cancer. A first 10-cycle multiplex round used 32 V-gene and 13 J-gene primers on TCR beta CDR3. TCRdb independently ran MiXCR on the multiplex PCR reads; one entry per CDR3 protein. Of about 20,000 distinct CDR3 sequences listed, roughly 30% were seen once; the top ten hold approximately 3.7%.

The origin of this receptor is a man aged 40-49 years with non-small cell lung cancer. The gene calls are TRBV6-2 or TRBV6-3 and TRBJ2-1, with 8 bases that match TRBD2. The sequenced sample consisted of lung tumor tissue. CDR3 residues: CASSYRGGPYNEQFF. The CDR3 nucleotides read TGTGCCAGCAGTTACCGGGGGGGACCATACAATGAGCAGTTCTTC.